A selection of T cell receptor beta chains follows, all from one sample in a study of cytomegalovirus exposure and HLA in healthy donors. Profiled with immunoSEQ multiplex PCR; TCRdb holds only in-frame clones, not every one. The table for this sample gives under 200,000 clones. Sequenced material: PBMCs. These receptors were obtained from a man under 40 in good health and CMV-seronegative. CDR3s include the opening cysteine and the closing phenylalanine or tryptophan. A D gene is named only where the DNA matches it firmly.

v_call: TRBV9; j_call: TRBJ2-3; d_call: NA; cdr3_aa: CASSLYLGEGADTQYF; cdr3_nt: TGTGCCAGCAGCCTTTATCTGGGCGAGGGAGCAGATACGCAGTATTTT
v_call: TRBV7-2; j_call: TRBJ2-1; d_call: NA; cdr3_aa: CASSRDSNSHNEQFF; cdr3_nt: TGTGCCAGCAGCCGGGACTCAAATTCTCACAATGAGCAGTTCTTC
v_call: TRBV30; j_call: TRBJ2-2; d_call: TRBD2; cdr3_aa: CACGRVDTGELFF; cdr3_nt: TGTGCCTGTGGGAGGGTGGACACCGGGGAGCTGTTTTTT
v_call: TRBV9; j_call: TRBJ1-2; d_call: TRBD1; cdr3_aa: CASSVGQGGNYGYTF; cdr3_nt: TGTGCCAGCAGCGTAGGACAGGGAGGTAACTATGGCTACACCTTC
v_call: TRBV29-1; j_call: TRBJ1-1; d_call: TRBD1; cdr3_aa: CSVDPGTGGSTEAFF; cdr3_nt: TGCAGCGTTGACCCCGGGACAGGGGGAAGCACTGAAGCTTTCTTT
v_call: TRBV7-9; j_call: TRBJ2-3; d_call: NA; cdr3_aa: CASSPRQRTDTQYF; cdr3_nt: TGTGCCAGCAGCCCCCGACAGAGGACAGATACGCAGTATTTT
v_call: TRBV5-1; j_call: TRBJ2-1; d_call: NA; cdr3_aa: CASRGSASYNEQFF; cdr3_nt: TGCGCCAGCAGGGGGAGTGCCTCCTACAATGAGCAGTTCTTC
v_call: TRBV18; j_call: TRBJ2-2; d_call: NA; cdr3_aa: CASSPSERTGELFF; cdr3_nt: TGTGCCAGCTCACCATCGGAGCGGACCGGGGAGCTGTTTTTT
v_call: TRBV5-4; j_call: TRBJ1-4; d_call: NA; cdr3_aa: CASSYRGNEGKLFF; cdr3_nt: TGTGCCAGCAGCTATAGGGGGAACGAAGGAAAACTGTTTTTT
v_call: TRBV29-1; j_call: TRBJ1-2; d_call: NA; cdr3_aa: CSVLAGEFNYGYTF; cdr3_nt: TGCAGCGTTCTCGCCGGTGAATTTAACTATGGCTACACCTTC
v_call: TRBV18; j_call: TRBJ1-5; d_call: NA; cdr3_aa: CASSPTDVNQPQHF; cdr3_nt: TGTGCCAGCTCACCGACAGATGTCAATCAGCCCCAGCATTTT
v_call: TRBV19; j_call: TRBJ2-3; d_call: NA; cdr3_aa: CASSIDLGGGGFTDTQYF; cdr3_nt: TGTGCCAGTAGTATCGATCTCGGTGGGGGAGGTTTCACAGATACGCAGTATTTT
v_call: TRBV6-1; j_call: TRBJ1-5; d_call: TRBD1; cdr3_aa: CASMTGQFSPQHF; cdr3_nt: TGTGCCAGCATGACGGGACAGTTTTCGCCCCAGCATTTT
v_call: TRBV6-6; j_call: TRBJ2-6; d_call: TRBD2; cdr3_aa: CATAGGLGANVLTF; cdr3_nt: TGTGCCACTGCGGGAGGACTTGGGGCCAACGTCCTGACTTTC
v_call: TRBV4-1; j_call: TRBJ1-5; d_call: TRBD1; cdr3_aa: CASSQGDRVGYSNQPQHF; cdr3_nt: TGCGCCAGCAGCCAAGGGGACAGGGTGGGGTATAGCAATCAGCCCCAGCATTTT
v_call: TRBV25-1; j_call: TRBJ2-3; d_call: NA; cdr3_aa: CASSDKEGLGDTQYF; cdr3_nt: TGTGCCAGCAGCGATAAAGAGGGCCTAGGAGATACGCAGTATTTT
v_call: TRBV5-1; j_call: TRBJ1-4; d_call: TRBD1; cdr3_aa: CASSLAIGTGLYEKLFF; cdr3_nt: TGCGCCAGCAGCTTGGCCATCGGGACAGGGCTGTACGAAAAACTGTTTTTT
v_call: TRBV7-9; j_call: TRBJ2-1; d_call: NA; cdr3_aa: CASSLFRGKEFF; cdr3_nt: TGTGCCAGCAGCTTATTTAGGGGAAAGGAGTTCTTC
v_call: TRBV9; j_call: TRBJ1-6; d_call: TRBD1; cdr3_aa: CASSRDSNSPLHF; cdr3_nt: TGTGCCAGCAGCCGGGACAGCAATTCACCCCTCCACTTT
v_call: TRBV28; j_call: TRBJ1-2; d_call: NA; cdr3_aa: CASSRLGSSGYTF; cdr3_nt: TGTGCCAGCAGTCGCCTAGGGAGTTCTGGCTACACCTTC
v_call: TRBV27; j_call: TRBJ2-7; d_call: NA; cdr3_aa: CASSPTGSYEQYF; cdr3_nt: TGTGCCAGCAGCCCTACCGGCTCCTACGAGCAGTACTTC
v_call: TRBV11-1; j_call: TRBJ2-7; d_call: TRBD1; cdr3_aa: CASSLPGTGIYEQYF; cdr3_nt: TGTGCCAGCAGCTTACCCGGGACAGGGATCTACGAGCAGTACTTC
v_call: TRBV6-5; j_call: TRBJ2-2; d_call: TRBD2; cdr3_aa: CASSYGGGRHTGELFF; cdr3_nt: TGTGCCAGCAGTTACGGAGGCGGGAGACACACCGGGGAGCTGTTTTTT
v_call: TRBV5-6; j_call: TRBJ1-6; d_call: NA; cdr3_aa: CASSLPGFNSPLHF; cdr3_nt: TGTGCCAGCAGCTTGCCAGGGTTTAATTCACCCCTCCACTTT
v_call: TRBV7-2; j_call: TRBJ2-3; d_call: TRBD2; cdr3_aa: CASSLRLAGSTDTQYF; cdr3_nt: TGTGCCAGCAGCTTACGACTAGCGGGTAGCACAGATACGCAGTATTTT
v_call: TRBV5-4; j_call: TRBJ2-7; d_call: TRBD2; cdr3_aa: CASSLVGEGEQYF; cdr3_nt: TGTGCCAGCAGCTTGGTCGGGGAGGGCGAGCAGTACTTC
v_call: TRBV2; j_call: TRBJ2-1; d_call: TRBD2; cdr3_aa: CASTELSGRGNEQFF; cdr3_nt: TGTGCCAGCACAGAGTTGAGCGGGAGGGGTAATGAGCAGTTCTTC
v_call: TRBV19; j_call: TRBJ2-7; d_call: TRBD1; cdr3_aa: CASTRTGFRGEQYF; cdr3_nt: TGTGCCAGTACCCGGACAGGGTTTCGGGGCGAGCAGTACTTC
v_call: TRBV19; j_call: TRBJ1-5; d_call: TRBD1; cdr3_aa: CASSMDRYSNQPQHF; cdr3_nt: TGTGCCAGTAGTATGGACAGGTATAGCAATCAGCCCCAGCATTTT
v_call: TRBV7-8; j_call: TRBJ1-1; d_call: NA; cdr3_aa: CASTKDEMNTEAFF; cdr3_nt: TGTGCCAGCACCAAAGATGAGATGAACACTGAAGCTTTCTTT
v_call: TRBV30; j_call: TRBJ1-1; d_call: NA; cdr3_aa: CACPLAGDEAFF; cdr3_nt: TGTGCCTGCCCTTTGGCAGGGGATGAAGCTTTCTTT
v_call: TRBV18; j_call: TRBJ2-1; d_call: TRBD2; cdr3_aa: CASSPPSGGRYNEQFF; cdr3_nt: TGTGCCAGCTCACCACCCAGCGGGGGGAGGTACAATGAGCAGTTCTTC
v_call: TRBV4-1; j_call: TRBJ2-7; d_call: NA; cdr3_aa: CASSLGAGSYEQYF; cdr3_nt: TGCGCCAGCAGCTTAGGGGCAGGGTCCTACGAGCAGTACTTC
v_call: TRBV19; j_call: TRBJ2-4; d_call: NA; cdr3_aa: CASSIYRDPKNIQYF; cdr3_nt: TGTGCCAGTAGTATATACAGGGATCCCAAAAACATTCAGTACTTC
v_call: TRBV7-9; j_call: TRBJ2-7; d_call: NA; cdr3_aa: CASSFDTVPYEQYF; cdr3_nt: TGTGCCAGCAGCTTTGATACGGTCCCCTACGAGCAGTACTTC
v_call: TRBV6-5; j_call: TRBJ2-5; d_call: TRBD2; cdr3_aa: CASRRLAGGQETQYF; cdr3_nt: TGTGCCAGCAGACGACTAGCGGGAGGCCAAGAGACCCAGTACTTC
v_call: TRBV7-2; j_call: TRBJ1-5; d_call: NA; cdr3_aa: CASSLYLLEPQHF; cdr3_nt: TGTGCCAGCAGCTTATATCTCCTTGAGCCCCAGCATTTT
v_call: TRBV6-5; j_call: TRBJ1-1; d_call: NA; cdr3_aa: CASSYSGNLGGTEAFF; cdr3_nt: TGTGCCAGCAGTTACTCTGGCAACCTCGGGGGCACTGAAGCTTTCTTT
v_call: TRBV10-2; j_call: TRBJ1-1; d_call: NA; cdr3_aa: CASMRTREGEAFF; cdr3_nt: TGCGCCAGCATGCGAACCAGGGAAGGTGAAGCTTTCTTT
v_call: TRBV30; j_call: TRBJ2-7; d_call: TRBD1; cdr3_aa: CAWTQGVGEQYF; cdr3_nt: TGTGCCTGGACACAGGGGGTGGGCGAGCAGTACTTC